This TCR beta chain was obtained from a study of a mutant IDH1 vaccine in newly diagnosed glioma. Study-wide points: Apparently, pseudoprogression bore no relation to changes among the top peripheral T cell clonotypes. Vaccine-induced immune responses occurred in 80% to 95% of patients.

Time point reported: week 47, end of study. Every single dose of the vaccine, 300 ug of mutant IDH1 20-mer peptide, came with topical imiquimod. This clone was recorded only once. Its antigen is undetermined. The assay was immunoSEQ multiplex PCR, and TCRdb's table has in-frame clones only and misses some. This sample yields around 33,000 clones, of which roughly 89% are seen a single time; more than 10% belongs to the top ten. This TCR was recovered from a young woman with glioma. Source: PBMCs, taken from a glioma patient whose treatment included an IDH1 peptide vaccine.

The CDR3 sequence: CASSPSQGRSPLHF. CDR3 nucleotide sequence: TGTGCCAGCTCACCCTCCCAGGGGCGCTCACCCCTCCACTTT. The rearrangement links TRBV18 to TRBJ1-6; TRBD1 might be the D (6 bases). This CDR3 is 14 amino acids long. CDR1 is KGHSH, CDR2 LQKENI, per germline. Trimming took 3 bases from V and 10 from J, leaving 13 bases between them.